The sequence of this T cell receptor beta chain was determined in a study of shared clonotypes between healthy human individuals. The study's findings and limits: The study found about 5% of naive CD4 clonotypes shared across several donors.

Naive CD8 cells were CD45RO-negative, positively selected for CCR7, excluding terminally differentiated effector memory CD45RA+ cells. A word on this clone: Its antigen remains unknown.

V was shortened by 1 base and J by 7 bases, with 14 bases between the two germline ends. Germline CDR1 and CDR2: LGHNA and YSLEER. This CDR3 contains 15 residues. Data came from immunoSEQ multiplex PCR; TCRdb stores just in-frame clones and leaves some out. The sample carries hundreds of thousands of clones, about 91% recorded once. The sequence came from a man aged 30 to 39 in good health. Sequencing input: naive CD8+ T cells sorted from blood. The chain carries TRBV4-3 and TRBJ1-5, with D perhaps matching TRBD1 (5 bases). CDR3 nucleotides: TGCGCCAGCAGCCAAGTAGAGGGGCCTGGGCAGCCCCAGCATTTT. Translation gives CASSQVEGPGQPQHF.